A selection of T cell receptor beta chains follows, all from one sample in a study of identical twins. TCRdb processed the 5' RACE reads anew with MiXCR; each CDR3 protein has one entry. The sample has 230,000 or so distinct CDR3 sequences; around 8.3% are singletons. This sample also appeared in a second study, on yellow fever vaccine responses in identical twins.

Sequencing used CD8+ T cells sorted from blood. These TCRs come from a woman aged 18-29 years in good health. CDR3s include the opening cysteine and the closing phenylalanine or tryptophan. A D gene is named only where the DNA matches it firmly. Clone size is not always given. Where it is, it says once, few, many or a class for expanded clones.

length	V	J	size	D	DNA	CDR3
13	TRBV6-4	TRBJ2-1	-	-	TGTGCCAGCAGTGACTCGACAGAAAATGAGCAGTTCTTC	CASSDSTENEQFF
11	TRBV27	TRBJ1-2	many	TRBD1	TGTGCCAGCAAAACAGGGGATGGCTACACCTTC	CASKTGDGYTF
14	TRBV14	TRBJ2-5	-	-	TGTGCCAGCAGCGCCGGGACACCCAAAGAGACCCAGTACTTC	CASSAGTPKETQYF
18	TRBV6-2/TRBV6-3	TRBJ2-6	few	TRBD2	TGTGCCAGCAGTTATACTCGGAGCGGGAAGCCTGGGGCCAACGTCCTGACTTTC	CASSYTRSGKPGANVLTF
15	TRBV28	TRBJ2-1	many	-	TGTGCCAGCAGTTTGGGGGAGGTCTCCTACAATGAGCAGTTCTTC	CASSLGEVSYNEQFF
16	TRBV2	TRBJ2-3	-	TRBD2	TGTGCCAGCAGGGATGTTAGCGGGGCCATGACAGATACGCAGTATTTT	CASRDVSGAMTDTQYF
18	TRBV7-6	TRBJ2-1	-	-	TGTGCCAGCAGCTTAGAAGAGGGGGGACAGTTGGGTTACAATGAGCAGTTCTTC	CASSLEEGGQLGYNEQFF
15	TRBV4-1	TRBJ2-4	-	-	TGCGCCAGCAGCCAAGGGGGTCTAGCCAAAAACATTCAGTACTTC	CASSQGGLAKNIQYF
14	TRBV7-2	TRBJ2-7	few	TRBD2	TGTGCCAGCAGTTCCGAGCGGGATGACTACGAGCAGTACTTC	CASSSERDDYEQYF
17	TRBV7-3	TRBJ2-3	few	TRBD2	TGTGCCAGCAGCTCCCTAGGGGGACTAGCACGCACAGATACGCAGTATTTT	CASSSLGGLARTDTQYF
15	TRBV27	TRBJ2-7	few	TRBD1	TGTGCCAGCACCCTTTCCGGGACAGGCTTCTACGAGCAGTACTTC	CASTLSGTGFYEQYF
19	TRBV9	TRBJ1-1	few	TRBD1	TGTGCCAGCAGCGTAGTTCCAACGGTAGGAAGGACAGGGGACACTGAAGCTTTCTTT	CASSVVPTVGRTGDTEAFF
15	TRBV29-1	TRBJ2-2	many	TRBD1	TGCAGCGTTAAGGGACAGAAAACGAACACCGGGGAGCTGTTTTTT	CSVKGQKTNTGELFF
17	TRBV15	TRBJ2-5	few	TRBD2	TGTGCCACCAGCAGAGCCTTGGTAGGGCTAGCGGAAGAGACCCAGTACTTC	CATSRALVGLAEETQYF
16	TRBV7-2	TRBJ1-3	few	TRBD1	TGTGCCAGCAGCTTAGGGCCGGGGACAGGTCTAAACACCATATATTTT	CASSLGPGTGLNTIYF
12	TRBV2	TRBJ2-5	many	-	TGTGCCAGCAAACTCCATCAAGAGACCCAGTACTTC	CASKLHQETQYF
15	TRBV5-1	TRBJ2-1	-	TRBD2	TGCGCCAGCAAAAAGGGACTAGCGGGGGATACTGAGCAGTTCTTC	CASKKGLAGDTEQFF
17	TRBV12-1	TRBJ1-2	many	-	TGTGCCAGCAGCTTCCACTCCGGGCAGGTAGCTAACTATGGCTACACCTTC	CASSFHSGQVANYGYTF
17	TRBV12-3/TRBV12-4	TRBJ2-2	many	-	TGTGCCAGCAGTTTCCCATCTCAGGGGACGAACACCGGGGAGCTGTTTTTT	CASSFPSQGTNTGELFF
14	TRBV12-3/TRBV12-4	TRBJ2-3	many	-	TGTGCCAGCAGTTACCCCGGAAGCACAGATACGCAGTATTTT	CASSYPGSTDTQYF
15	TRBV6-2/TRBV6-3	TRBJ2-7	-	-	TGTGCCAGCAGTTACTCGCCCGGGATGGGCTACGAGCAGTACTTC	CASSYSPGMGYEQYF
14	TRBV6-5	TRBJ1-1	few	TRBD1	TGTGCCAGCAGGTATGACAGGGCCGCGCCTGAAGCTTTCTTT	CASRYDRAAPEAFF
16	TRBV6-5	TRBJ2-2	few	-	TGTGCCAGCAGTTACCCTATGAGGGGGGGTACCGGGGAGCTGTTTTTT	CASSYPMRGGTGELFF
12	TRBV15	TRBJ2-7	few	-	TGTGCCACCAGCGGAGGGGAGGCCGAGCAGTACTTC	CATSGGEAEQYF
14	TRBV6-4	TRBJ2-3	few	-	TGTGCCAGCAGTGAGGCCAAGAGCACAGATACGCAGTATTTT	CASSEAKSTDTQYF
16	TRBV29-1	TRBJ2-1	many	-	TGCAGCGTTGAAGGGAGCGGGTCCCCAATCTACAATGAGCAGTTCTTC	CSVEGSGSPIYNEQFF
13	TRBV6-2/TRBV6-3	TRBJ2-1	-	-	TGTGCCAGCAGTTACGCTTTCAGCAATGAGCAGTTCTTC	CASSYAFSNEQFF
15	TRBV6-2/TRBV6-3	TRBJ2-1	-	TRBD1	TGTGCCAGCAGTACCCGGGACAGGGGGCTGGATGAGCAGTTCTTC	CASSTRDRGLDEQFF
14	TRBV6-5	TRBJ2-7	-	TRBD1	TGTGCCAGCAGTTACTCCAGGGACAGGGACGAGCAGTACTTC	CASSYSRDRDEQYF
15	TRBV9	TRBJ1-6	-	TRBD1	TGTGCCAGCAGCGTTTGGACAGGGGGCGACTCACCCCTCCACTTT	CASSVWTGGDSPLHF
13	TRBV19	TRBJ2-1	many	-	TGTGCCAGTAGTATAGGCTTACGCAATGAGCAGTTCTTC	CASSIGLRNEQFF
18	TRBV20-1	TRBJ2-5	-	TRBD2	TGCAGTGCTAGTGCCGAGCTAGCGGGGGGGCCAAATGGAGAGACCCAGTACTTC	CSASAELAGGPNGETQYF
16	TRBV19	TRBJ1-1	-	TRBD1	TGTGCCAGTAGTGGTTCTGGGACAGGGTTCGACACTGAAGCTTTCTTT	CASSGSGTGFDTEAFF
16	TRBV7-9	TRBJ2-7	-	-	TGTGCCAGCAGCTTCGGGAAAGGGGGTCAAATCTACGAGCAGTACTTC	CASSFGKGGQIYEQYF
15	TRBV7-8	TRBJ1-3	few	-	TGTGCCAGCAGCTTAGAGCCTTACTCTGGAAACACCATATATTTT	CASSLEPYSGNTIYF
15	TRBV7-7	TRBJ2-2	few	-	TGTGCTAGCAGCCTGGCGGGAAGTAGGGCTGGGGAGCTGTTTTTT	CASSLAGSRAGELFF
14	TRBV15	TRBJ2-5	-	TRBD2	TGTGCCACCAGCACACTAGCGGGAGTAGAGACCCAGTACTTC	CATSTLAGVETQYF
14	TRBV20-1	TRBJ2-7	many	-	TGCAGTGCTGACTCAGTGGGGCCGTCCTACGAGCAGTACTTC	CSADSVGPSYEQYF
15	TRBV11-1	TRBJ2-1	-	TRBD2	TGTGCCAGCAGCCGGACTAGCGGGAGTACCAATGAGCAGTTCTTC	CASSRTSGSTNEQFF
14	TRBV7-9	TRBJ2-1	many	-	TGTGCCAGCAGCCTTGCGCTAGGACACAATGAGCAGTTCTTC	CASSLALGHNEQFF
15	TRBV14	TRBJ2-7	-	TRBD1	TGTGCCAGCAGCACCGGACAGGGGGTGGCCTACGAGCAGTACTTC	CASSTGQGVAYEQYF
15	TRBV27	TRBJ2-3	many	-	TGTGCCAGCAGTTTCAGGGTGTCGGGCACAGATACGCAGTATTTT	CASSFRVSGTDTQYF
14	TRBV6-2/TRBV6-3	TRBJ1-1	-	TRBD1	TGTGCCAGCCTGGCCACAGGGGGTTTGGCTGAAGCTTTCTTT	CASLATGGLAEAFF